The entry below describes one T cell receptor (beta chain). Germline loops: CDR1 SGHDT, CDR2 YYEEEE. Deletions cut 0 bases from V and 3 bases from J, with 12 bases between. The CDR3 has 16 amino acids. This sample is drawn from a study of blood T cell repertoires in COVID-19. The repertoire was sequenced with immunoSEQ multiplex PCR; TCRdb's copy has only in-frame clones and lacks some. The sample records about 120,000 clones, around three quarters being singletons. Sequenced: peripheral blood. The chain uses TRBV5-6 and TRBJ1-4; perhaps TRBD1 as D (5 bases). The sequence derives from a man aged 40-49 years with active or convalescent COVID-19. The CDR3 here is CASSLGGGKPNEKLFF. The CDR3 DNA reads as TGTGCCAGCAGCTTGGGGGGCGGCAAGCCTAATGAAAAACTGTTTTTT.